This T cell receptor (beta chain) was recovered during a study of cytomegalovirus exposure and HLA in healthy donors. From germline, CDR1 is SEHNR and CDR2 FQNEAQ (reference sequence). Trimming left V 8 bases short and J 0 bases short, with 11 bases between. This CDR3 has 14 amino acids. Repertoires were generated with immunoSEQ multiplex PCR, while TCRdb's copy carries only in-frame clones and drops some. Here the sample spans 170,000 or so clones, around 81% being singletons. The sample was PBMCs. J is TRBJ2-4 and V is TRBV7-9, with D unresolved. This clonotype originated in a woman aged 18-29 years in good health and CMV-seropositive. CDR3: CASGDQLAKNIQYF. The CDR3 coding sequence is TGTGCCAGCGGTGATCAGTTAGCCAAAAACATTCAGTACTTC. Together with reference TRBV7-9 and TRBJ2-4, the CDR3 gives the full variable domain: DTGVSQNPRHKITKRGQNVTFRCDPISEHNRLYWYRQTLGQGPEFLTYFQNEAQLEKSRLLSDRFSAERPKGSFSTLEIQRTEQGDSAMYLCASGDQLAKNIQYFGAGTRLSVL.